This is a list of T cell receptor beta chains from one sample in a study of cytomegalovirus exposure and HLA in healthy donors. Method: immunoSEQ multiplex PCR; TCRdb's copy keeps in-frame clones and lacks some. This table holds 95,000 to 150,000 clones, more than 60% found once. The sequenced sample consisted of PBMCs. Source of these receptors: a woman between 40 and 55 years old in good health and CMV-seronegative. The CDR3 runs from the conserved cysteine through the conserved F or W.

v_gene	j_gene	len	CDR3aa
TRBV20-1	TRBJ2-7	11	CSANWYEGQYF
TRBV5-8	TRBJ1-5	15	CASSYEQGSNQPQHF
TRBV19	TRBJ2-7	15	CASTPGGAGGYEQYF
TRBV19	TRBJ2-1	16	CASSIQAGGKYNEQFF
TRBV18	.	15	CASSPTGVGAYEQYF
TRBV10-3	TRBJ1-3	15	CAITNRGPSGNTIYF
TRBV4-3	TRBJ1-5	15	CASSQVQGAGQPQHF
TRBV7-2	TRBJ1-5	16	CASSPRGPGTNQPQHF
TRBV19	TRBJ2-3	15	CASSISDSRTDTQYF
TRBV6-1	TRBJ2-2	15	CASSAIDRVTGELFF
TRBV2	TRBJ1-3	16	CASSDSTGPPGNTIYF
TRBV27	TRBJ2-5	15	CASSLGGTPGETQYF
TRBV11-3	TRBJ2-1	18	CASSQGTSGTVSHNEQFF
TRBV29-1	TRBJ2-5	15	CSVEDLTRRSETQYF
TRBV7-3	TRBJ2-1	16	CASSDPRTGGTDEQFF
TRBV12-5	TRBJ1-2	13	CASGLGQGAGYTF
TRBV11-2	TRBJ2-2	14	CASSLDRGARELFF
TRBV11-2	TRBJ2-7	15	CASSLEVGATYEQYF
TRBV7-2	TRBJ2-5	13	CASSYYRGETQYF
TRBV7-9	TRBJ1-2	15	CASSWYRGTNYGYTF
TRBV11-2	TRBJ2-1	15	CASSLEGVLYNEQFF
TRBV5-1	TRBJ2-3	14	CASSLERRSDTQYF
TRBV19	TRBJ2-3	15	CASNFGTAPAGTQYF
TRBV6-1	TRBJ2-7	15	CASSSARDRAYEQYF
TRBV15	TRBJ1-1	11	CATSEWTEAFF
TRBV28	TRBJ2-3	15	CASSSHDRALDTQYF
TRBV4-1	TRBJ1-1	15	CASSQVTNMNTEAFF
TRBV20-1	TRBJ2-1	10	CSGRGHEQFF
TRBV29-1	TRBJ1-2	13	CSVEEDREVGYTF
TRBV5-6	TRBJ1-2	16	CASSFGPQGAYSGYTF
TRBV6-5	TRBJ1-4	15	CASSSYRGPNEKLFF
TRBV7-2	TRBJ2-1	13	CASSSGTGNEQFF
TRBV18	TRBJ1-5	14	CASSTYGQNQPQHF
TRBV7-2	TRBJ2-5	15	CASSLGGAYQETQYF
TRBV4-3	TRBJ2-7	14	CASSPGLAGYEQYF
TRBV27	TRBJ1-2	12	CASSAQGYGYTF
TRBV7-9	TRBJ2-6	17	CATRDFTGGPGANVLTF
TRBV19	TRBJ1-1	16	CASSLQGTGRDTEAFF
TRBV7-2	TRBJ2-7	13	CASSTRPGNEQYF
TRBV5-1	TRBJ2-3	18	CASSPTSVLAGLTDTQYF
TRBV6-1	TRBJ2-1	15	CASSASGRLWNEQFF
TRBV7-3	TRBJ2-2	15	CASSLSGAETGELFF
TRBV5-1	TRBJ1-6	15	CASSTGESYNSPLHF
TRBV6-6	TRBJ1-2	15	CASTPIRDRGPGYTF
TRBV5-4	TRBJ2-4	17	CASSVELGGREGNIQYF
TRBV6-8	TRBJ2-2	14	CARTGTGCSGELFF
TRBV4-2	TRBJ2-7	13	CASSPLGQGEQYF
TRBV11-2	TRBJ1-6	14	CASSPPYSQSPLHF
TRBV5-1	TRBJ2-3	17	CASSLGPAGGLTDTQYF
TRBV11-1	TRBJ2-3	18	CASSLRGPLVVKPDTQYF
TRBV5-8	TRBJ2-3	17	CASSLEGRGSSTDTQYF
TRBV7-2	TRBJ1-2	13	CASSRGANYGYTF
TRBV5-1	TRBJ1-1	15	CASSSPGGMNTEAFF
TRBV7-9	TRBJ1-4	18	CASSLRVGTGAHNEKLFF
TRBV6-5	TRBJ1-1	16	CASSYSSTVRGKGAFF
TRBV5-1	TRBJ2-3	17	CASSLAGEPAPWDTQYF
TRBV9	TRBJ1-2	13	CASSAGTGNGYTF
TRBV5-8	TRBJ2-7	15	CASSLAGGSVYEQYF
TRBV7-9	TRBJ2-7	13	CASSLSHEHEQYF